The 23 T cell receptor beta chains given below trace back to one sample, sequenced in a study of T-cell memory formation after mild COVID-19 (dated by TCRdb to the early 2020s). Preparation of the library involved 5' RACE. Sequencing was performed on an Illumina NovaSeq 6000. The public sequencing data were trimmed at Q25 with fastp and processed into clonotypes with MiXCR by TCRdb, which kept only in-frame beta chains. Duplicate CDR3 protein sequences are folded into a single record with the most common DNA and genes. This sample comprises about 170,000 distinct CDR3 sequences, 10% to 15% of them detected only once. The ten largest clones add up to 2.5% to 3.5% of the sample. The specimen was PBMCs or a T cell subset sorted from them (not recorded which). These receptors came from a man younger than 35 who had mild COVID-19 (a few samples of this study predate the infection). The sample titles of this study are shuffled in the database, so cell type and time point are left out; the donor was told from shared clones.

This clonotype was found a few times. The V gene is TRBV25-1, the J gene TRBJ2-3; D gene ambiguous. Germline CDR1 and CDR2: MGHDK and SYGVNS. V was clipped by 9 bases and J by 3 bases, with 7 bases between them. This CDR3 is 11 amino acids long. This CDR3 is CASRTTDTQYF. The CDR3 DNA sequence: TGTGCCAGTCGAACAACAGATACGCAGTATTTT.

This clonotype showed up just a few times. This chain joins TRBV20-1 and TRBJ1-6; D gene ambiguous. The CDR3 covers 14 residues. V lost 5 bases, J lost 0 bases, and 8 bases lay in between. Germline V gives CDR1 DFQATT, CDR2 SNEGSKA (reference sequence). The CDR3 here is CSARESSYNSPLHF. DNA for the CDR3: TGCAGTGCTCGCGAAAGCTCCTATAATTCACCCCTCCACTTT.

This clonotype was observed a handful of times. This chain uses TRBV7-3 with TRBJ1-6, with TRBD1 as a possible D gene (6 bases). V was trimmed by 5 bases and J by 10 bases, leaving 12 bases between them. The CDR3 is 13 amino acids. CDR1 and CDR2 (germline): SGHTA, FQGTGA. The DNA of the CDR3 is TGTGCCAGCAGCCCTGGGGGGCAATCACCCCTCCACTTT. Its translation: CASSPGGQSPLHF. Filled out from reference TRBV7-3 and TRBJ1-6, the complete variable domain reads GAGVSQTPSNKVTEKGKYVELRCDPISGHTALYWYRQSLGQGPEFLIYFQGTGAADDSGLPNDRFFAVRPEGSVSTLKIQRTERGDSAVYLCASSPGGQSPLHFGNGTRLTVT.

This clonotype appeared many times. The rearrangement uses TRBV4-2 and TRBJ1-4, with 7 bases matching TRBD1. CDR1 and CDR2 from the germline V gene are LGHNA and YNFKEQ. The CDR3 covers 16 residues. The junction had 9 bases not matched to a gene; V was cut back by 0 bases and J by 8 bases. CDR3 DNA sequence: TGTGCCAGCAGCCAAGATCCGTGGACAGGAGCGGAAAAACTGTTTTTT. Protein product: CASSQDPWTGAEKLFF.

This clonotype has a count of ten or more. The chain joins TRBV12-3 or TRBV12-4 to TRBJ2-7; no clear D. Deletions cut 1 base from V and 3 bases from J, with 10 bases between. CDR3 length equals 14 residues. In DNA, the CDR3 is TGTGCCAGCAGTTTAGGGCTCATAAACTACGAGCAGTACGTC. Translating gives CASSLGLINYEQYV.

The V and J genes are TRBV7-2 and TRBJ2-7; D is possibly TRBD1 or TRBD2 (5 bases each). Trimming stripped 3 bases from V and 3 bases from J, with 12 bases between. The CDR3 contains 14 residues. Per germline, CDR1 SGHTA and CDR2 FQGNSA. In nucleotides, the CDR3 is TGTGCCAGCAGCTTGGTCGGGACGGGCTACGAGCAGTACGTC. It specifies CASSLVGTGYEQYV.

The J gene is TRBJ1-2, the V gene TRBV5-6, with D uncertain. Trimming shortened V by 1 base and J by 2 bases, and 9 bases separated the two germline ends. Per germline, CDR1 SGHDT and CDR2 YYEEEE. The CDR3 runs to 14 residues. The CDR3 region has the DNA TGTGCCAGCAGCTTGAGGTCGGAGAACTATGGCTACACCTTC. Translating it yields CASSLRSENYGYTF.

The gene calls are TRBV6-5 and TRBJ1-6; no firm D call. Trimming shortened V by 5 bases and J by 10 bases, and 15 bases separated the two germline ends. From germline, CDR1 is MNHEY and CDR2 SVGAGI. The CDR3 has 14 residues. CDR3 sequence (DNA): TGTGCCAGCAGTCGAGAGGCCCGCTGGTCACCCCTCCACTTT. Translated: CASSREARWSPLHF.

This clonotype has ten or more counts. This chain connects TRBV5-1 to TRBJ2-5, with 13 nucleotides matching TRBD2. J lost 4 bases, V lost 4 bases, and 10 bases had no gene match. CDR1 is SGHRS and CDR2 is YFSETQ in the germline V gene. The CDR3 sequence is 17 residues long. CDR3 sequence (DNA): TGCGCCAGCAGCCGAGGACAGGGACTAGCGGGGTTAGAGACCCAGTACTTC. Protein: CASSRGQGLAGLETQYF.

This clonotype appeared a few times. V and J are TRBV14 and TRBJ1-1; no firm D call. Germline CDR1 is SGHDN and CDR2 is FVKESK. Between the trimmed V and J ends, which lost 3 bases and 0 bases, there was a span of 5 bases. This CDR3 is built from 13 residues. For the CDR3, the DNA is TGTGCCAGCAGCCATAAATTGAACACTGAAGCTTTCTTT. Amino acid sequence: CASSHKLNTEAFF. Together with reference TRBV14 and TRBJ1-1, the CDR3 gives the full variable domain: EAGVTQFPSHSVIEKGQTVTLRCDPISGHDNLYWYRRVMGKEIKFLLHFVKESKQDESGMPNNRFLAERTGGTYSTLKVQPAELEDSGVYFCASSHKLNTEAFFGQGTRLTVV.

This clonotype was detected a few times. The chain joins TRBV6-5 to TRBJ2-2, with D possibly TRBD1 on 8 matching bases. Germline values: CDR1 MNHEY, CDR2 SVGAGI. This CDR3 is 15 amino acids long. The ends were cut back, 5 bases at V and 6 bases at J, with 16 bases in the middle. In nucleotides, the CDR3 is TGTGCCAGCAGTCACGACAGGGGAGGGGCCGGGGAGCTGTTTTTT. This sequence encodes CASSHDRGGAGELFF.

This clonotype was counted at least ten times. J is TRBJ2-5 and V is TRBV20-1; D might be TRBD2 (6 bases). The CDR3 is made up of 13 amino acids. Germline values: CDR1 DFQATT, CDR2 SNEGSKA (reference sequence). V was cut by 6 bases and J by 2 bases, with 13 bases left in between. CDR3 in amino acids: CSASGLLQETQYF. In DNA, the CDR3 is TGCAGTGCCTCGGGACTTCTACAAGAGACCCAGTACTTC.

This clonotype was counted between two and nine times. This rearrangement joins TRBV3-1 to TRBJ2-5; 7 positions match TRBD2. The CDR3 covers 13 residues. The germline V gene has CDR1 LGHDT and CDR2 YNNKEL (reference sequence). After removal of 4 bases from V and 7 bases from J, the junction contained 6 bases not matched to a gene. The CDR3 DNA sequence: TGTGCCAGCAGCCCCACCGGGGAGGGGACCCAGTACTTC. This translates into CASSPTGEGTQYF.

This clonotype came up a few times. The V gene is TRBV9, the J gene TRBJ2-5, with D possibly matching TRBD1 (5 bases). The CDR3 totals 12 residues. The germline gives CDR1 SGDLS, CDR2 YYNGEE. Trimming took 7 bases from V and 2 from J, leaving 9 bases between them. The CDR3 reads CASGQGQETQYF. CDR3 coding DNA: TGTGCCAGCGGGCAGGGACAAGAGACCCAGTACTTC.

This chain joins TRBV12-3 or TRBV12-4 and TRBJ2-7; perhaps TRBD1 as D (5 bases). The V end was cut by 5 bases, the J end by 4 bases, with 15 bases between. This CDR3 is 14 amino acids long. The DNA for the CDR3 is TGTGCCAGCAGTCCCCACGCCAGGGAATACGAGCAGTACTTC. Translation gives CASSPHAREYEQYF.

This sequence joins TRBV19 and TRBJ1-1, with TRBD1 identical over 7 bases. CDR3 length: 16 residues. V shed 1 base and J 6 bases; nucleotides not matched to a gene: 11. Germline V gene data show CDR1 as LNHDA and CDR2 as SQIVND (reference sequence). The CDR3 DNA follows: TGTGCCAGTAGTATAGGAGGGGGCTTTTTTGTTGCTGAAGCTTTCTTT. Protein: CASSIGGGFFVAEAFF.

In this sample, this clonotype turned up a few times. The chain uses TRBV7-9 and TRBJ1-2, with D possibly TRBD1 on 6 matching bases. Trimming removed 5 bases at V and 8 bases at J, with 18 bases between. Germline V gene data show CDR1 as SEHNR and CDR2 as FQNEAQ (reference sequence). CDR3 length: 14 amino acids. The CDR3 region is CASSTGTKRKGYTF. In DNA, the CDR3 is TGTGCCAGCAGCACAGGGACGAAACGAAAAGGCTACACCTTC.

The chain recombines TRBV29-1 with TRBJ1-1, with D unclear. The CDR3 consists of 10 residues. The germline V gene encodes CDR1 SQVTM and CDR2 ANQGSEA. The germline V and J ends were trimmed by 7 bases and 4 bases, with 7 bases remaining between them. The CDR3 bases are TGCAGCGGTGGAGGCACTGAAGCTTTCTTT. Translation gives CSGGGTEAFF.

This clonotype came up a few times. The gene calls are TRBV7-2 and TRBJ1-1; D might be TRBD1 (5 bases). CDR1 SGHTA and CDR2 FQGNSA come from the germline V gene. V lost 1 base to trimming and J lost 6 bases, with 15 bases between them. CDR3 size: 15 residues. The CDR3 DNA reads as TGTGCCAGCAGCTTAGGCCCAAGGGGAATCTCTGAAGCTTTCTTT. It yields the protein CASSLGPRGISEAFF.

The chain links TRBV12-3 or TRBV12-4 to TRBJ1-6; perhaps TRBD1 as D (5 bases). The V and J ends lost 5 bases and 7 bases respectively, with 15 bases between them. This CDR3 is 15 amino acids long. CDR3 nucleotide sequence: TGTGCCAGCAGTCCGAGCAGGGTGCGGAATTCACCCCTCCACTTT. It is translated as CASSPSRVRNSPLHF.

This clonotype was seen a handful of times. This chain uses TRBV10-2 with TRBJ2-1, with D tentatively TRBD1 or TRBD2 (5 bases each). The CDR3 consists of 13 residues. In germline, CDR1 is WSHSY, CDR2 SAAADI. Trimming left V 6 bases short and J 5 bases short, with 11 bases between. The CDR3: CASRRGLDNEQFF. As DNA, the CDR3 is TGCGCCAGCAGGAGGGGCCTAGACAATGAGCAGTTCTTC.

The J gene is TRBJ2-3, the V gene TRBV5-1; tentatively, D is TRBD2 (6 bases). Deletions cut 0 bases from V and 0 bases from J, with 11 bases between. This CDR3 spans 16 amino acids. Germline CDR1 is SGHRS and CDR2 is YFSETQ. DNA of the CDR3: TGCGCCAGCAGCTTGGCCGTGCGGGGAAGCACAGATACGCAGTATTTT. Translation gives CASSLAVRGSTDTQYF.

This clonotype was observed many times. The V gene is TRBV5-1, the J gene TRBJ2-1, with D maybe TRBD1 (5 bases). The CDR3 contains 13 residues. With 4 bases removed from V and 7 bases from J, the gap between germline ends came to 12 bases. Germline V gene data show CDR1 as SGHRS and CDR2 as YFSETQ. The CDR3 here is CASSEGEINEQFF. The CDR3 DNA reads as TGCGCCAGCAGCGAAGGGGAAATAAATGAGCAGTTCTTC. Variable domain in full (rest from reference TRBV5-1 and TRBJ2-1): KAGVTQTPRYLIKTRGQQVTLSCSPISGHRSVSWYQQTPGQGLQFLFEYFSETQRNKGNFPGRFSGRQFSNSRSEMNVSTLELGDSALYLCASSEGEINEQFFGPGTRLTVL.